Below are 30 T cell receptor beta chains sequenced from a single sample in a study of T-cell reconstitution after alpha-beta-depleted transplantation in children. TCRbeta library preparation incorporated unique molecular identifiers. TCRdb redid the calling of the PCR reads with MiXCR, one entry per CDR3 protein. Of around 440,000 distinct CDR3 sequences detected, 10% appear once; the ten largest clones hold 2% to 2.5%. Sequences were derived from PBMCs, sampled before TCRalphabeta/CD19-depleted stem cell transplant. The receptor set was obtained from a child younger than 10 with inherited bone marrow failure, due to receive a stem cell transplant.

This sequence joins TRBV12-3 or TRBV12-4 and TRBJ2-1; D call uncertain. Deletions cut 1 base from V and 4 bases from J, with 5 bases between. The CDR3 consists of 13 residues. CDR3 in amino acids: CASSLEKYNEQFF. CDR3 bases: TGTGCCAGCAGTTTAGAGAAATACAATGAGCAGTTCTTC.

This clonotype was counted only a few times. The rearrangement joins TRBV29-1 to TRBJ2-3; no clear D. Per the germline V gene, CDR1 is SQVTM and CDR2 is ANQGSEA. The CDR3 sequence is 12 residues long. The V and J ends lost 8 bases and 0 bases respectively, with 9 bases between them. The DNA of the CDR3 is TGCAGCCCCAGCACGAGCACAGATACGCAGTATTTT. Translating it yields CSPSTSTDTQYF.

This clonotype was seen more than once but under ten times. The V call is TRBV28, the J call TRBJ1-2; D is uncertain. The CDR3 sequence is 12 residues long. Germline CDR1 is MDHEN and CDR2 is SYDVKM. V lost 4 bases to trimming and J lost 4 bases, with 7 bases between them. The CDR3 is CASSSEFYGYTF. In DNA, the CDR3 is TGTGCCAGCAGTTCGGAGTTCTATGGCTACACCTTC.

Of note for this clonotype: A read error is possible here, since a much larger clone lies one base away. V and J are TRBV5-1 and TRBJ2-3, with TRBD2 identical over 9 bases. V gave up 4 bases and J gave up 2 bases; unmatched junction bases: 8. This CDR3 contains 16 residues. Germline assignment: CDR1 SGHRS and CDR2 YFSETQ. DNA of the CDR3: TGCGCCAGCAGCGTTCCTAGCGGGGCTATCACAGATACGCAGTATTTT. Residues: CASSVPSGAITDTQYF. Complete variable domain (other parts from reference TRBV5-1 and TRBJ2-3): KAGVTQTPRYLIKTRGQQVTLSCSPISGHRSVSWYQQTPGQGLQFLFEYFSETQRNKGNFPGRFSGRQFSNSRSEMNVSTLELGDSALYLCASSVPSGAITDTQYFGPGTRLTVL.

In its sample, this clonotype was seen once. This clone may be a read error of a much larger clone one base away. The chain uses TRBV27 and TRBJ2-7; 8 bases agree with TRBD2. The junction had 9 bases not matched to a gene; V was cut back by 1 base and J by 10 bases. Germline V CDR1 and CDR2: MNHEY, SMNVEV (reference sequence). CDR3 length: 14 amino acids. The CDR3 region has the DNA TGTGCCAGCAGTTTATTCGGACTAGCTTCCGATCAGTACTTC. Translation gives CASSLFGLASDQYF.

This clonotype was seen ten or more times. The J gene is TRBJ1-1, the V gene TRBV27, with D tentatively TRBD1 (5 bases). The CDR3 length is 13 residues. V was trimmed by 6 bases and J by 1 base, leaving 9 bases between them. Per germline, CDR1 MNHEY and CDR2 SMNVEV (reference sequence). CDR3 bases: TGTGCCAGCAGACAGGAAGAGAACACTGAAGCTTTCTTT. It specifies CASRQEENTEAFF.

This clonotype was recorded at least ten times. The V and J genes are TRBV27 and TRBJ2-7; D is perhaps TRBD1 (5 bases). The V end lost 1 base, the J end lost 3 bases, and 10 bases lay between the germline ends. The germline V gene encodes CDR1 MNHEY and CDR2 SMNVEV (reference sequence). The CDR3 loop spans 14 amino acids. CDR3 sequence: CASSLLGPYYEQYF. The DNA of the CDR3 is TGTGCCAGCAGTTTATTGGGGCCTTACTACGAGCAGTACTTC.

This clonotype was counted ten times or more. The chain is built from TRBV5-1 and TRBJ1-4, with D maybe TRBD1 (5 bases). V dropped 4 bases and J dropped 8 bases, with 15 bases sitting between them. The CDR3 extends over 14 amino acids. Germline V CDR1 and CDR2: SGHRS, YFSETQ. CDR3 sequence reads: CASSLGPEGEKLFF. The CDR3 bases are TGCGCCAGCAGCCTGGGACCTGAAGGCGAAAAACTGTTTTTT.

The chain joins TRBV15 to TRBJ2-7, with TRBD2 matching 10 bases. Germline loops: CDR1 LNHNV, CDR2 YYDKDF (reference sequence). V lost 3 bases, J lost 6 bases, and 11 bases stayed unmatched. This CDR3 has 16 residues. The CDR3 loop reads CATSRAREGLAFEQYF. CDR3 sequence (DNA): TGTGCCACCAGCAGGGCCCGTGAGGGACTAGCGTTCGAGCAGTACTTC.

This clonotype came up a few times. CDR3 sequence: CSADRQGSTIEAFF. In nucleotides, the CDR3 is TGCAGTGCTGACCGACAGGGTTCTACCATTGAAGCTTTCTTT. This chain joins TRBV20-1 and TRBJ1-1; 7 bases are shared with TRBD1. The CDR3 has 14 residues. Germline V gene sequence: CDR1 DFQATT, CDR2 SNEGSKA (reference sequence). J was trimmed by 7 bases and V by 5 bases; bases with no gene match: 13.

This clonotype was counted ten times or more. V and J are TRBV7-8 and TRBJ1-6; D remains unclear. Germline V gene lookup returns CDR1 SGHVS and CDR2 FQNEAQ. The CDR3 is made up of 14 amino acids. V shed 5 bases and J shed 2 bases, with 7 bases lying between them. In DNA form, the CDR3 reads TGTGCCAGCAGCATACAGACCTATAATTCACCCCTCCACTTT. Encoded protein: CASSIQTYNSPLHF.

The V call is TRBV25-1, the J call TRBJ2-7; D might be TRBD1 (6 bases). Trimming removed 1 base at V and 3 bases at J, with 10 bases between. The CDR3 spans 14 residues. CDR1 is MGHDK, CDR2 SYGVNS, per germline. The chain's CDR3 is CASSELETGYEQYF. Here the CDR3 DNA reads TGTGCCAGCAGTGAATTGGAGACAGGCTACGAGCAGTACTTC.

This clonotype was observed many times. V is TRBV2 and J is TRBJ2-5; D is uncertain. The CDR3 is 17 amino acids. V shed 3 bases and J shed 0 bases, with 17 bases lying between them. The germline V gene has CDR1 SNHLY and CDR2 FYNNEI. The CDR3 DNA sequence: TGTGCCAGCAGTGATCGTTTCCGAAGAGCGTACCAAGAGACCCAGTACTTC. Translation: CASSDRFRRAYQETQYF.

Many counts were recorded for this clonotype. CDR3 sequence reads: CSARGQGPGDEQFF. In DNA, the CDR3 is TGCAGTGCTAGAGGACAGGGGCCGGGGGATGAGCAGTTCTTC. The chain carries TRBV20-1 and TRBJ2-1; 8 bases are a match to TRBD1. Unmatched junction bases numbered 7, after V lost 1 base and J lost 8 bases. In germline, CDR1 is DFQATT, CDR2 SNEGSKA (reference sequence). There are 14 residues in the CDR3.

The chain carries TRBV19 and TRBJ1-5; D is perhaps TRBD1 (5 bases). CDR3 length equals 14 residues. CDR1 LNHDA and CDR2 SQIVND come from the germline V gene (reference sequence). Trimming took off 5 bases at V and 0 bases at J, with 8 bases between the two ends. The CDR3 DNA reads TGTGCCAGTAGTGGACACAGTAGCAATCAGCCCCAGCATTTT. This translates into CASSGHSSNQPQHF.

Comments on this clonotype: Possible read error: a much larger clone is one base away. The final CDR3 position lacks the conserved phenylalanine or tryptophan, pointing to a likely read error. The V call is TRBV4-2, the J call TRBJ1-1, with D hard to call. V was cut by 4 bases and J by 7 bases, with 10 bases left in between. This CDR3 region has 12 residues. Germline loops: CDR1 LGHNA, CDR2 YNFKEQ. For the CDR3, the DNA is TGTGCCAGCAGCCCGAACCGAATTGAAGCTTTCTTA. This translates into CASSPNRIEAFL.

This clonotype has at least ten counts. CDR3: CASGLAGVEQFF. CDR3 bases: TGTGCCAGTGGACTAGCGGGAGTTGAGCAGTTCTTC. This chain uses TRBV19 with TRBJ2-1; 13 nucleotides align to TRBD2. From germline, CDR1 is LNHDA and CDR2 SQIVND (reference sequence). V was pared by 8 bases and J by 9 bases, with 1 base of the junction left unmatched. The CDR3 has 12 amino acids.

This clonotype was observed at least ten times. The chain links TRBV4-3 to TRBJ1-1, with unresolved D. The CDR3 totals 15 residues. CDR1 is LGHNA and CDR2 is YSLEER in the germline V gene. V was trimmed by 0 bases and J by 1 base, leaving 9 bases between them. CDR3 bases: TGCGCCAGCAGCCAAGACTTCGGGCAGAACACTGAAGCTTTCTTT. It codes for CASSQDFGQNTEAFF.

The V call is TRBV12-3 or TRBV12-4, the J call TRBJ2-7; D is unclear. This CDR3 is built from 15 residues. V was trimmed by 5 bases and J by 2 bases, leaving 16 bases between them. The CDR3 nucleotides are TGTGCCAGCAGTCGCTCCCAACCGAGGACCTACGAGCAGTACTTC. Encoded protein: CASSRSQPRTYEQYF.

This clonotype was observed a few times. The J gene is TRBJ2-3, the V gene TRBV7-2; either TRBD1 or TRBD2 may fit D (5 bases each). CDR3 length equals 16 residues. The V end lost 5 bases, the J end lost 2 bases, and 17 bases lay between the germline ends. Germline V lookup: CDR1 SGHTA, CDR2 FQGNSA. In nucleotides, the CDR3 is TGTGCCAGCAGCCAAGATTGGGGGACCCTCACAGATACGCAGTATTTT. It translates to CASSQDWGTLTDTQYF. The variable domain in full, with the rest retrieved from reference TRBV7-2 and TRBJ2-3, is GAGVSQSPSNKVTEKGKDVELRCDPISGHTALYWYRQSLGQGLEFLIYFQGNSAPDKSGLPSDRFSAERTGGSVSTLTIQRTQQEDSAVYLCASSQDWGTLTDTQYFGPGTRLTVL.

This clonotype was counted at least ten times. This CDR3 is CASSGRIVYGYTF. In DNA form, the CDR3 reads TGTGCCAGCAGCGGGCGGATCGTCTATGGCTACACCTTC. V is TRBV13 and J is TRBJ1-2; D is undetermined. CDR1 is PRHDT and CDR2 is FYEKMQ in the germline V gene (reference sequence). The CDR3 sequence is 13 residues long. Trimming stripped 5 bases from V and 4 bases from J, with 11 bases between.

This chain links TRBV19 with TRBJ2-1; a possible D gene is TRBD1 (5 bases). The germline gives CDR1 LNHDA, CDR2 SQIVND (reference sequence). V lost 6 bases and J lost 6, with 21 bases in between. This CDR3 comprises 16 residues. The CDR3 DNA follows: TGTGCCAGTAGCGATACTGGGGCGACCCGCGGCAATGAGCAGTTCTTC. It yields the protein CASSDTGATRGNEQFF.

This clonotype was seen at least ten times. The V gene is TRBV27, the J gene TRBJ2-1; TRBD1 matches 8 bases. V was clipped by 4 bases and J by 3 bases; unmatched bases: 8. The CDR3 has 16 amino acids. CDR1 is MNHEY, CDR2 SMNVEV, per germline (reference sequence). CDR3 bases: TGTGCCAGCAGTTCCCCGACAGGGGCAGGCTACAATGAGCAGTTCTTC. This translates into CASSSPTGAGYNEQFF.

This clonotype was recorded many times. This chain connects TRBV4-3 to TRBJ2-3; TRBD2 aligns across 13 bases. V trimming: 4 bases; J trimming: 7 bases; junction bases outside the gene matches: 8. This CDR3 has 16 amino acids. Per germline, CDR1 LGHNA and CDR2 YSLEER. The CDR3 reads CASSRRTSGSRYTQYF. The CDR3 DNA is TGCGCCAGCAGCCGACGGACTAGCGGGAGTCGCTATACGCAGTATTTT.

This clonotype was counted at least ten times. The chain links TRBV5-1 to TRBJ2-6, with D perhaps matching TRBD2 (6 bases). The CDR3 is 17 residues long. The V and J ends lost 5 bases and 0 bases respectively, with 15 bases between them. From germline, CDR1 is SGHRS and CDR2 YFSETQ. The CDR3 bases are TGCGCCAGCAGTTTGAACTTCGGGGGCTCTGGGGCCAACGTCCTGACTTTC. It translates to CASSLNFGGSGANVLTF.

This clonotype was counted ten times or more. At one end the junction does not follow the germline gene, possibly because of a read error. The gene calls are TRBV28 and TRBJ2-7, with D possibly TRBD2 on 5 matching bases. Germline values: CDR1 MDHEN, CDR2 SYDVKM. The CDR3 is 11 residues long. CDR3 residues: CASNMRARNVF. The CDR3 bases are TGTGCCAGCAACATGAGGGCCCGGAACGTTTTC. Supplemented by reference TRBV28 and TRBJ2-7, the full variable domain reads DVKVTQSSRYLVKRTGEKVFLECVQDMDHENMFWYRQDPGLGLRLIYFSYDVKMKEKGDIPEGYSVSREKKERFSLILESASTNQTSMYLCASNMRARNVFGPGTRLTVT.

This clonotype was detected many times. The gene calls are TRBV5-1 and TRBJ2-3; weak D call: TRBD1 (5 bases). CDR1 is SGHRS, CDR2 YFSETQ, per germline. The ends were cut back, 4 bases at V and 2 bases at J, with 14 bases in the middle. The CDR3 is made up of 15 amino acids. The CDR3 spells CASSVTGFSTDTQYF. For the CDR3, the DNA is TGCGCCAGCAGCGTCACAGGCTTTTCCACAGATACGCAGTATTTT.

At least ten counts were recorded for this clonotype. The gene calls are TRBV12-3 or TRBV12-4 and TRBJ1-2; D not resolved. V gave up 3 bases and J gave up 2 bases, with 7 bases separating them. The CDR3 is 13 amino acids. CDR3 nucleotides: TGTGCCAGCAGTTTCCCGGGCAACTATGGCTACACCTTC. Translation: CASSFPGNYGYTF.

The chain joins TRBV2 to TRBJ2-3; D ambiguous. This CDR3 has 14 residues. Germline CDR1 reads SNHLY; CDR2 reads FYNNEI. Trimming removed 4 bases at V and 11 bases at J, with 19 bases between. This CDR3 reads CASSVGWDEVKQYF. CDR3 DNA: TGTGCCAGCAGTGTTGGGTGGGATGAGGTGAAGCAGTATTTT.

The sample holds many counts of this clonotype. This chain links TRBV4-2 with TRBJ2-3, with D maybe TRBD2 (6 bases). Trimming removed 2 bases at V and 7 bases at J, with 22 bases between. This CDR3 has 17 residues. CDR1 is LGHNA, CDR2 YNFKEQ, per germline. In DNA form, the CDR3 reads TGTGCCAGCAGCCAAAACCCGCGGAGGGGCTTGGGGAATACGCAGTATTTT. Its protein product is CASSQNPRRGLGNTQYF.